This is a list of T cell receptor beta chains from one sample in a study of CD4+ T cells in melanoma. This table comes from immunoSEQ multiplex PCR, and its TCRdb copy is limited to in-frame clones, with some not included. The table shows some 15,000 clones, with 63% occurring only once. What was sequenced was cells from a culture (not recorded whether cultured in vitro). The receptors were gathered from a human donor with melanoma. Both conserved end residues are part of each CDR3. Size values are once, few and many counts, or a class for expanded clones, and some rows have none.

v_call: TRBV4-1; clone_size: once; j_call: TRBJ2-1; cdr3_aa: CASSQERLAIYNEQFF
v_call: TRBV7-8; clone_size: -; j_call: TRBJ1-1; cdr3_aa: CASSLRRGTEAFF
v_call: TRBV27; clone_size: few; j_call: TRBJ2-1; cdr3_aa: CASRPGLDNEQFF
v_call: TRBV7-2; clone_size: -; j_call: TRBJ2-5; cdr3_aa: CASSLWETQYF
v_call: TRBV11-2; clone_size: once; j_call: TRBJ2-3; cdr3_aa: CASSFSAGSPDTQYF
v_call: TRBV7-3; clone_size: -; j_call: TRBJ2-3; cdr3_aa: CASSLSPGGGDTQYF
v_call: TRBV2; clone_size: few; j_call: TRBJ2-7; cdr3_aa: CASTSAGPYEQYF
v_call: TRBV5-1; clone_size: -; j_call: TRBJ2-7; cdr3_aa: CASSPGTTYEQYF
v_call: TRBV4-2; clone_size: -; j_call: TRBJ2-3; cdr3_aa: CASSGGGLTDTQYF
v_call: TRBV11-3; clone_size: -; j_call: TRBJ2-3; cdr3_aa: CASSAGLSTDTQYF
v_call: TRBV14; clone_size: -; j_call: TRBJ1-4; cdr3_aa: CASSPLGQGNEKLFF
v_call: TRBV18; clone_size: -; j_call: TRBJ1-5; cdr3_aa: CASSSDGRNQPQHF
v_call: TRBV7-2; clone_size: -; j_call: TRBJ2-7; cdr3_aa: CASSGRRTAYEQYF
v_call: TRBV5-1; clone_size: -; j_call: TRBJ2-2; cdr3_aa: CASSSPGQGITGELFF
v_call: TRBV19; clone_size: -; j_call: TRBJ1-5; cdr3_aa: CASSISGERNQPQHF
v_call: TRBV18; clone_size: few; j_call: TRBJ2-7; cdr3_aa: CASSRAGTLYEQYF
v_call: TRBV25-1; clone_size: -; j_call: TRBJ2-2; cdr3_aa: CASSEGWGYTGELFF
v_call: TRBV7-9; clone_size: -; j_call: TRBJ2-1; cdr3_aa: CASGISGGSNEQFF
v_call: TRBV4-1; clone_size: few; j_call: TRBJ1-2; cdr3_aa: CASSQTGADYGYTF
v_call: TRBV7-3; clone_size: -; j_call: TRBJ2-1; cdr3_aa: CASSLDGGAKPFF
v_call: TRBV7-2; clone_size: -; j_call: TRBJ2-2; cdr3_aa: CASNIRQGNTGELFF
v_call: TRBV28; clone_size: -; j_call: TRBJ2-7; cdr3_aa: CASRNSFWGEQYF
v_call: TRBV5-6; clone_size: -; j_call: TRBJ2-1; cdr3_aa: CASSHNRGRFHEQFF
v_call: TRBV18; clone_size: -; j_call: TRBJ2-7; cdr3_aa: CASSPEVRANEQYF
v_call: TRBV11-1; clone_size: -; j_call: TRBJ1-1; cdr3_aa: CASSLYRYTEAFF
v_call: TRBV13; clone_size: -; j_call: TRBJ1-3; cdr3_aa: CASSLGVTGNTIYF
v_call: TRBV7-9; clone_size: few; j_call: TRBJ1-5; cdr3_aa: CASSFVDSNQPQHF
v_call: TRBV14; clone_size: few; j_call: TRBJ1-1; cdr3_aa: CASSLLSALNTEAFF
v_call: TRBV6-6; clone_size: -; j_call: TRBJ1-4; cdr3_aa: CASSDGGRENEKLFF
v_call: TRBV27; clone_size: -; j_call: TRBJ2-7; cdr3_aa: CASSSNGATSGGAHEQYF
v_call: TRBV7-2; clone_size: -; j_call: TRBJ2-5; cdr3_aa: CASSQTSGGAVAQYF
v_call: TRBV2; clone_size: -; j_call: TRBJ1-2; cdr3_aa: CASRGDSNWDGYTF
v_call: TRBV6-1; clone_size: -; j_call: TRBJ2-6; cdr3_aa: CATALAPSGANVLTF
v_call: TRBV5-6; clone_size: few; j_call: TRBJ1-1; cdr3_aa: CASSSDDYTEAFF
v_call: TRBV23-1; clone_size: -; j_call: TRBJ2-1; cdr3_aa: CAVEKENRFRSSYNEQFF
v_call: TRBV14; clone_size: -; j_call: TRBJ2-3; cdr3_aa: CASSQGIEWEDTQYF
v_call: TRBV7-9; clone_size: -; j_call: TRBJ2-7; cdr3_aa: CASSLGHLVAGSSYEQYF
v_call: TRBV19; clone_size: few; j_call: TRBJ1-3; cdr3_aa: CASSITSSGNTIYF
v_call: TRBV25-1; clone_size: -; j_call: TRBJ1-4; cdr3_aa: CASSVGTGGEKLFF
v_call: TRBV2; clone_size: few; j_call: TRBJ1-6; cdr3_aa: CASLGTGGFSPLHF
v_call: TRBV5-1; clone_size: few; j_call: TRBJ1-1; cdr3_aa: CASSLGPEVNTEAFF
v_call: TRBV5-5; clone_size: -; j_call: TRBJ2-1; cdr3_aa: CASSSYRGPYNEQFF
v_call: TRBV10-2; clone_size: -; j_call: TRBJ2-7; cdr3_aa: CASRLEGAGEQYF
v_call: TRBV7-3; clone_size: -; j_call: TRBJ2-3; cdr3_aa: CASSLDGSTDTQYF
v_call: TRBV18; clone_size: -; j_call: TRBJ2-7; cdr3_aa: CASSPRQGTYEQYF
v_call: TRBV11-2; clone_size: few; j_call: TRBJ1-3; cdr3_aa: CASSRYGSGNTIYF
v_call: TRBV10-1; clone_size: few; j_call: TRBJ2-2; cdr3_aa: CARDPRGLANTGELFF
v_call: TRBV5-1; clone_size: few; j_call: TRBJ2-1; cdr3_aa: CASSLMWASGGNEQFF
v_call: TRBV5-1; clone_size: few; j_call: TRBJ2-1; cdr3_aa: CASSLQHHGDEQFF
v_call: TRBV6-5; clone_size: -; j_call: TRBJ2-2; cdr3_aa: CASSSQPDTGELFF
v_call: TRBV2; clone_size: -; j_call: TRBJ1-5; cdr3_aa: CASSLTGAEQPQHF
v_call: TRBV6-5; clone_size: -; j_call: TRBJ1-4; cdr3_aa: CASSVLGEKLFF
v_call: TRBV5-1; clone_size: -; j_call: TRBJ1-5; cdr3_aa: CASSQGQGGQPQHF
v_call: TRBV30; clone_size: -; j_call: TRBJ1-4; cdr3_aa: CASTWTTTWPTGGNEKLFF
v_call: TRBV7-9; clone_size: few; j_call: TRBJ2-2; cdr3_aa: CASSHRTVNTGELFF
v_call: TRBV19; clone_size: -; j_call: TRBJ1-2; cdr3_aa: CASVRRGGPYGYTF
v_call: TRBV6-1; clone_size: -; j_call: TRBJ1-5; cdr3_aa: CASRQGNQPQHF
v_call: TRBV10-3; clone_size: -; j_call: TRBJ2-3; cdr3_aa: CAISEGSTPTDTQYF
v_call: TRBV7-9; clone_size: -; j_call: TRBJ2-1; cdr3_aa: CASSFIGWGQGYNEQFF
v_call: TRBV7-3; clone_size: -; j_call: TRBJ2-1; cdr3_aa: CASSLTGSYVRNEQFF